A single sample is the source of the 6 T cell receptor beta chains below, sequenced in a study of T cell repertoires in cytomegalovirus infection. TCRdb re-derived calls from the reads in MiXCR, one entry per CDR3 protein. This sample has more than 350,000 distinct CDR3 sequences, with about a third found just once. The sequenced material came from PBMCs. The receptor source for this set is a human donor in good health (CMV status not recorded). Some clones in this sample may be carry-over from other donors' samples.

The CDR3 region has the DNA TGTGCCAGCAGTTTAATTGGTCAGGGGCTGCAGCCCCAGCATTTT. Residues: CASSLIGQGLQPQHF. The V gene is TRBV27, the J gene TRBJ1-5, with D possibly matching TRBD1 (6 bases). CDR1 and CDR2 (germline): MNHEY, SMNVEV (reference sequence). The V end lost 2 bases, the J end lost 7 bases, and 15 bases lay between the germline ends. The CDR3 runs to 15 residues.

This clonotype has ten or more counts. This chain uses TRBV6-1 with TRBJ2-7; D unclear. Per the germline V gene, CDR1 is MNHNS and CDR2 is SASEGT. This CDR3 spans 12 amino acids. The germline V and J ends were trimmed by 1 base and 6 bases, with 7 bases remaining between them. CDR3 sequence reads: CASSEGKGEQYF. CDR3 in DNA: TGTGCCAGCAGTGAAGGAAAGGGCGAGCAGTACTTC.

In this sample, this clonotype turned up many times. In nucleotides, the CDR3 is TGTGCCAGCAGATTTAGCGGGGGAGTCACAGATACGCAGTATTTT. Its protein product is CASRFSGGVTDTQYF. The chain links TRBV6-2 or TRBV6-3 to TRBJ2-3, with 9 bases fitting TRBD2. V shed 6 bases, J shed 2 bases, and the junction held 6 bases outside the gene matches. Germline loops: CDR1 MNHEY, CDR2 SVGEGT. This CDR3 has 15 amino acids.

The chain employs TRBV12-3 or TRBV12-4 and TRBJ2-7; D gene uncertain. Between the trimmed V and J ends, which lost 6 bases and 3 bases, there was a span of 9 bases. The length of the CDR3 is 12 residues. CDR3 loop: CASRGLGYEQYF. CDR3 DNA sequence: TGTGCCAGCAGGGGGTTGGGCTACGAGCAGTACTTC.

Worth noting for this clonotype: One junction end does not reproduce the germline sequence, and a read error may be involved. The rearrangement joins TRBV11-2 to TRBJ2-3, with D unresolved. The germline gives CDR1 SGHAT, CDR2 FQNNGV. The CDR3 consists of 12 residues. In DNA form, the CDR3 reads TGTGACAGCAGCTTAGGGCACGATCCACATTATTTT. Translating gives CDSSLGHDPHYF. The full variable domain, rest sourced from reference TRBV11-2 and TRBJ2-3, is EAGVAQSPRYKIIEKRQSVAFWCNPISGHATLYWYQQILGQGPKLLIQFQNNGVVDDSQLPKDRFSAERLKGVDSTLKIQPAKLEDSAVYLCDSSLGHDPHYFGPGTRLTVL.

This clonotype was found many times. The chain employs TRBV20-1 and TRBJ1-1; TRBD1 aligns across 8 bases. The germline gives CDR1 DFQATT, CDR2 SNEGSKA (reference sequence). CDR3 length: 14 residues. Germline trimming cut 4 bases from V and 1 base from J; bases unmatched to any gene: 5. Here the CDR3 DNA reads TGCAGTGCTAAACGACAGGGGAGGAACACTGAAGCTTTCTTT. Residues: CSAKRQGRNTEAFF.